Listed below are T cell receptor beta chains from one sample, sequenced in a study of cytomegalovirus exposure and HLA in healthy donors. Only in-frame clones appear in the TCRdb table, and some are missing; sequencing was by immunoSEQ multiplex PCR. The sample consists of some 150,000 clones, about 80% of them appearing once. The source material was PBMCs. All receptors come from a man aged 40-49 years in good health and CMV-seropositive. Each CDR3 is given with its conserved first and last residue. The size of a clone is reported for some rows only, either as once, few or many, or as a class for expanded clones.

J	size	V	CDR3
TRBJ2-2	.	TRBV11-2	CASSLRQGDTGELFF
TRBJ2-3	.	TRBV7-3	CASRRSGTDTQYF
TRBJ1-2	.	TRBV7-3	CASSLTGGQNYGYTF
TRBJ1-1	.	TRBV7-9	CASSLDPGNTEAFF
TRBJ2-7	.	TRBV27	CASRTSGNEQYF
TRBJ2-5	.	TRBV5-6	CASSSLKAAPGTQYF
TRBJ2-1	.	TRBV27	CASSLFVGSSNEQFF
TRBJ2-1	few	TRBV27	CASSLDRGYNEQFF
TRBJ2-1	.	TRBV29-1	CSVESPGRGPYNEQFF
TRBJ2-1	.	TRBV5-1	CASSLGLAGVGEQFF
TRBJ2-7	.	TRBV15	CATSPDRYEQYF
TRBJ2-7	.	TRBV7-2	CASSWGQGSYEQYF
TRBJ2-5	.	TRBV27	CASSSGTAPGETQYF
TRBJ1-2	.	TRBV2	CASSDNRDYGYTF
TRBJ2-3	.	TRBV18	CASSPILAGGGDTQYF
TRBJ2-7	.	TRBV6-5	CASSYSVLAPREQYF
TRBJ2-1	.	TRBV6-6	CASSLLKGVTYNEQFF
TRBJ2-3	few	TRBV5-6	CASSPLRADTQYF
TRBJ1-3	.	TRBV5-8	CASSRTGGPAGNTIYF
TRBJ1-3	.	TRBV11-2	CASSLGLWDKKTSGNTIYF
TRBJ1-5	once	TRBV2	CASSEDRGSNQPQHF
TRBJ2-4	.	TRBV5-1	CASSPRQGTNSQYF
TRBJ2-5	.	TRBV7-8	CASSLGLAVKVQETQYF
TRBJ2-7	.	TRBV7-9	CASSPPTGVPYEQYF
TRBJ1-5	.	TRBV11-2	CASSGGVGNQPQHF
TRBJ1-1	.	TRBV11-3	CASTQGQGYTEAFF
TRBJ2-3	.	TRBV28	CASSPRDTQYF
TRBJ1-5	.	TRBV2	CASSEQGWSNQPQHF
TRBJ2-7	.	TRBV4-1	CASSQEHNPNYEQYF
TRBJ2-5	.	TRBV27	CASSPTRTGSQETQYF
TRBJ2-2	.	TRBV15	CATSRDYGGTSGTGELFF
TRBJ2-7	.	TRBV6-6	CASSYTVYEQYF